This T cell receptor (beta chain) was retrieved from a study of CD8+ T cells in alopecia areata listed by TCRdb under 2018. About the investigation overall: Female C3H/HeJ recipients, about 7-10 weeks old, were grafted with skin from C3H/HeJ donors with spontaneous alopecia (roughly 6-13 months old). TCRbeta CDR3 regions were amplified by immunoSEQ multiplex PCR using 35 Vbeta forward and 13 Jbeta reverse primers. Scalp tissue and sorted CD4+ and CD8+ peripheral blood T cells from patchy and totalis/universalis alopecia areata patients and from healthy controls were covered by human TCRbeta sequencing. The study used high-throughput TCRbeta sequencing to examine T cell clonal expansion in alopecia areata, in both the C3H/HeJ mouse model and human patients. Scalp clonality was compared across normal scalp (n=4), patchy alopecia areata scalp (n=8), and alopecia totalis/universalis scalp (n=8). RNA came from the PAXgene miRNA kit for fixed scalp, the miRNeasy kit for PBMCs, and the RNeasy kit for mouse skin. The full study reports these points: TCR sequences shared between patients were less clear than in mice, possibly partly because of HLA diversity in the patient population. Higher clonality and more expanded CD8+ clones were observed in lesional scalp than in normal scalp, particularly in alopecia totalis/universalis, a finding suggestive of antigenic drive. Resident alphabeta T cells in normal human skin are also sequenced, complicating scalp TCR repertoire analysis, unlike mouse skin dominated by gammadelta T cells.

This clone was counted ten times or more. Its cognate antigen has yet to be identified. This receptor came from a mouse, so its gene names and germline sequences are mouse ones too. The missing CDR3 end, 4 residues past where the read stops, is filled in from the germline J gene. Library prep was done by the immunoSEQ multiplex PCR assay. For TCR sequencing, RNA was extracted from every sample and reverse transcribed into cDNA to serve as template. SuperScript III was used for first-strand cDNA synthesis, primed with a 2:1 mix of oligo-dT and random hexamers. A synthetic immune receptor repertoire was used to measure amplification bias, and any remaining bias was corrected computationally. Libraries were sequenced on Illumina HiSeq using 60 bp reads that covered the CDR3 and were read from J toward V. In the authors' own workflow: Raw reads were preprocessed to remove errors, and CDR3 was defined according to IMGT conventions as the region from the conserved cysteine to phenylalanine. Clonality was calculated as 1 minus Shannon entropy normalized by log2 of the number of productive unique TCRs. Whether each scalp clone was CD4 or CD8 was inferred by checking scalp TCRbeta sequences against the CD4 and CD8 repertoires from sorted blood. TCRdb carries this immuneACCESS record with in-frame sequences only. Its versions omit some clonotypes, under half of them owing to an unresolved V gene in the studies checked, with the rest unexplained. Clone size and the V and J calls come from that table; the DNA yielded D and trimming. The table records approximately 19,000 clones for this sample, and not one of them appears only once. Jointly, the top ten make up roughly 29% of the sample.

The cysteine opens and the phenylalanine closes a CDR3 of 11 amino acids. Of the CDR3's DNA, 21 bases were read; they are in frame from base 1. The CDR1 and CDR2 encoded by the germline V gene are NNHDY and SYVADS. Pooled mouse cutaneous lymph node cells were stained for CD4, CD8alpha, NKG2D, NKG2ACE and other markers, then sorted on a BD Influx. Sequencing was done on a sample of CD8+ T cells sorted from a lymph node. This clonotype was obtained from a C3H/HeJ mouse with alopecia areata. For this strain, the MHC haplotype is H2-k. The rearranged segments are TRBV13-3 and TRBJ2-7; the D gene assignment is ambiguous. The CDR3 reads CASRQNYEQYF. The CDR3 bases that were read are TGTGCCAGCAGACAGAATTAT.